Below are 28 T cell receptor beta chains sequenced from a single sample in a study of T cells in Graves' hyperthyroidism and ophthalmopathy. TCR beta CDR3 sequences were amplified from RNA transcripts. RT-PCR in the first round (using the HTBI primer set) targeted the TCR CDR3. Each CDR3 protein is one row after TCRdb ran MiXCR on the multiplex PCR reads. The profile shows under 250,000 distinct CDR3 sequences, about 15% of them singletons. Sequencing input: blood. These receptors all stem from a woman in her forties or fifties with Graves' hyperthyroidism.

This chain connects TRBV27 to TRBJ1-1; D might be TRBD1 (6 bases). V lost 3 bases, J lost 4 bases, and 21 bases lay in between. This CDR3 comprises 17 residues. The germline CDR1 and CDR2 sequences are MNHEY and SMNVEV (reference sequence). CDR3 bases: TGTGCCAGCAGTTTTATGCAGGGGCTCCAAGGGGGCACTGAAGCTTTCTTT. It translates to CASSFMQGLQGGTEAFF.

This clonotype was recorded at least ten times. The chain combines TRBV10-3 with TRBJ1-1; D unresolved. Trimming removed 5 bases from V and 5 bases from J, with 15 bases in between. The CDR3 has 14 amino acids. Germline values: CDR1 ENHRY, CDR2 SYGVKD. The DNA for the CDR3 is TGTGCCATCAGTTTGGACGGCCGAACGACTGAAGCTTTCTTT. Amino acids: CAISLDGRTTEAFF.

This chain joins TRBV15 and TRBJ2-2, with TRBD1 matching over 8 bases. The CDR3 loop spans 14 amino acids. Trimming took 0 bases from V and 6 from J; bases not matched to a gene: 0. In germline, CDR1 is LNHNV, CDR2 YYDKDF (reference sequence). The CDR3 coding sequence is TGTGCCACCAGCAGAGAACAGGGGGCCGGGGAGCTGTTTTTT. Translating it yields CATSREQGAGELFF.

The chain is built from TRBV5-4 and TRBJ2-2; D not certain. The V gene lost 0 bases and the J gene lost 5 bases, with 14 bases spanning the gap. The CDR3 has 16 amino acids. CDR1 is SGHNT and CDR2 is YYREEE in the germline V gene (reference sequence). CDR3 amino acids: CASSLDAHGSTGELFF. CDR3 DNA: TGTGCCAGCAGCTTGGATGCCCACGGCAGTACCGGGGAGCTGTTTTTT.

This clonotype was detected ten times or more. The CDR3 reads CAISESGNSNQPQHF. In DNA, the CDR3 is TGTGCCATCAGTGAGTCTGGGAATAGCAATCAGCCCCAGCATTTT. The V call is TRBV10-3, the J call TRBJ1-5; D gene unclear. Germline values: CDR1 ENHRY, CDR2 SYGVKD. V was cut by 0 bases and J by 0 bases, with 6 bases left in between. This CDR3 is 15 amino acids long.

This clonotype was observed a handful of times. The rearrangement joins TRBV12-3 or TRBV12-4 to TRBJ1-1, with D possibly being TRBD1 (5 bases). This CDR3 region has 16 residues. V was trimmed by 6 bases and J by 0 bases, leaving 17 bases between them. The CDR3: CASSHPAGPMNTEAFF. The CDR3 DNA sequence: TGTGCCAGCAGCCACCCCGCGGGACCGATGAACACTGAAGCTTTCTTT.

This clonotype was picked up many times. J is TRBJ2-3 and V is TRBV6-5; the match to TRBD1 covers 7 bases. The CDR3 loop spans 16 amino acids. CDR1 and CDR2 from the germline V gene are MNHEY and SVGAGI. V trimming: 3 bases; J trimming: 2 bases; junction bases outside the gene matches: 8. CDR3 protein: CASSYRGLGSTDTQYF. The CDR3 DNA reads TGTGCCAGCAGTTATAGGGGGCTTGGTTCCACAGATACGCAGTATTTT.

This clonotype was recorded at least ten times. The chain recombines TRBV6-1 with TRBJ2-7, with 7 bases lining up with TRBD1. The germline CDR1 and CDR2 sequences are MNHNS and SASEGT. Trimming cost V 5 bases and J 0 bases; bases outside gene matches: 1. The length of the CDR3 is 13 residues. CDR3 sequence: CASSWDSSYEQYF. The CDR3 region has the DNA TGTGCCAGCAGTTGGGACAGCTCCTACGAGCAGTACTTC.

This clonotype was observed at least ten times. This chain uses TRBV11-2 with TRBJ1-2; D may be TRBD1 (5 bases). Germline lookup yields CDR1 SGHAT and CDR2 FQNNGV. V was shortened by 7 bases and J by 3 bases, with 21 bases between the two germline ends. This CDR3 spans 16 amino acids. CDR3 residues: CASNQVLSGMDYGYTF. In DNA form, the CDR3 reads TGTGCCAGCAACCAAGTTTTGTCAGGGATGGACTATGGCTACACCTTC.

This clonotype was counted only a few times. The chain has TRBV19 and TRBJ2-2, with D possibly being TRBD1 or TRBD2 (5 bases each). Germline V gene lookup returns CDR1 LNHDA and CDR2 SQIVND (reference sequence). The CDR3 is 16 residues long. Trimming removed 3 bases at V and 2 bases at J, with 13 bases between. CDR3 protein: CASSILRGGNTGELFF. Here the CDR3 DNA reads TGTGCCAGTAGTATTCTCCGGGGCGGCAACACCGGGGAGCTGTTTTTT. The whole variable domain, remainder taken from reference TRBV19 and TRBJ2-2, is DGGITQSPKYLFRKEGQNVTLSCEQNLNHDAMYWYRQDPGQGLRLIYYSQIVNDFQKGDIAEGYSVSREKKESFPLTVTSAQKNPTAFYLCASSILRGGNTGELFFGEGSRLTVL.

This clonotype was observed many times. The V call is TRBV7-8, the J call TRBJ2-5; 11 nucleotides agree with TRBD2. V gave up 5 bases and J gave up 2 bases; unmatched junction bases: 4. Germline CDR1 reads SGHVS; CDR2 reads FQNEAQ. The CDR3 has 15 residues. Written as DNA, the CDR3 is TGTGCCAGCAGCATGAGACTAGCGGGACAAGAGACCCAGTACTTC. Amino acids: CASSMRLAGQETQYF.

The chain recombines TRBV6-2 or TRBV6-3 with TRBJ1-1, with D possibly being TRBD1 (5 bases). The CDR3 spans 14 residues. V lost 7 bases, J lost 1 base, and 13 bases lay in between. Germline CDR1 reads MNHEY; CDR2 reads SVGEGT. CDR3 protein: CASISVGGNTEAFF. CDR3 sequence (DNA): TGTGCCAGCATTTCTGTCGGGGGGAACACTGAAGCTTTCTTT.

CDR3 sequence (DNA): TGTGCCAGCAGTCCGCCGTCCTACAATGAGCAGTTCTTC. Protein: CASSPPSYNEQFF. The chain recombines TRBV12-3 or TRBV12-4 with TRBJ2-1; D unclear. V lost 5 bases, J lost 1 base, and 6 bases lay in between. The CDR3 consists of 13 residues.

Comment on this clonotype: A junction end diverges from the germline sequence, so it may reflect a read error. The V gene is TRBV27, the J gene TRBJ1-4, with a possible D match to TRBD1 (6 bases). The CDR3 extends over 14 amino acids. The germline V gene encodes CDR1 MNHEY and CDR2 SMNVEV (reference sequence). The CDR3 loop reads CASSLDRGGEKLLF. CDR3 bases: TGTGCCAGCAGTTTGGACAGAGGAGGTGAAAAACTGCTTTTT.

The chain's CDR3 is CASSLGRGGNYGYTF. CDR3 nucleotides: TGTGCCAGCAGCTTAGGACGGGGAGGCAACTATGGCTACACCTTC. The gene calls are TRBV13 and TRBJ1-2; D is unresolved. Germline CDR1 is PRHDT and CDR2 is FYEKMQ (reference sequence). The CDR3 extends over 15 amino acids. V was shortened by 0 bases and J by 2 bases, with 10 bases between the two germline ends.

At least ten counts were recorded for this clonotype. The chain carries TRBV24-1 and TRBJ2-1; 10 bases agree with TRBD2. This CDR3 comprises 16 residues. The V segment lost 3 bases and the J segment 8 bases; nucleotides outside the gene matches: 9. Germline V gene data show CDR1 as KGHDR and CDR2 as SFDVKD. The CDR3 DNA sequence: TGTGCCACCAGTGATCGAGCGGGAGGGCCTATGGATGAGCAGTTCTTC. Translating it yields CATSDRAGGPMDEQFF.

This clonotype occurred many times. This chain uses TRBV3-1 with TRBJ2-1; a weak D match, TRBD2 (6 bases). The CDR3 covers 14 residues. Germline V lookup: CDR1 LGHDT, CDR2 YNNKEL (reference sequence). V lost 1 base, J lost 7 bases, and 11 bases lay in between. The CDR3 DNA reads as TGTGCCAGCAGCCAAGTTTGGGGGGATAATGAGCAGTTCTTC. Its protein is CASSQVWGDNEQFF.

The J gene is TRBJ2-1, the V gene TRBV20-1; TRBD2 aligns across 11 bases. Trimming removed 2 bases from V and 2 bases from J; junction bases left unmatched: 5. From germline, CDR1 is DFQATT and CDR2 SNEGSKA (reference sequence). The CDR3 is 16 amino acids. CDR3 bases: TGCAGTGCTAGACCTAGCGGGAGGAGTCCCTACAATGAGCAGTTCTTC. Its translation: CSARPSGRSPYNEQFF.

The chain is built from TRBV14 and TRBJ2-2; 9 bases line up with TRBD1. J lost 5 bases, V lost 6 bases, and 4 bases had no gene match. This CDR3 region has 14 residues. The germline V gene has CDR1 SGHDN and CDR2 FVKESK. The CDR3 region has the DNA TGTGCCAGCAGGGGACAGGGAGAAACCGGGGAGCTGTTTTTT. Protein product: CASRGQGETGELFF.

This clonotype was seen many times. This sequence joins TRBV20-1 and TRBJ2-3; 9 bases match TRBD2. The V and J ends lost 3 bases and 4 bases, in that order; junction bases with no gene match: 11. The CDR3 totals 16 residues. Germline CDR1 and CDR2: DFQATT and SNEGSKA (reference sequence). DNA of the CDR3: TGCAGTGCTAGCGAAGAATCTAGCGGGACTGCAGATACGCAGTATTTT. Protein sequence: CSASEESSGTADTQYF.

This clonotype has a handful of counts. The chain employs TRBV14 and TRBJ1-1; no clear D gene. This CDR3 spans 15 amino acids. Germline CDR1 reads SGHDN; CDR2 reads FVKESK. Trimming removed 6 bases from V and 8 bases from J, with 22 bases in between. CDR3 region: CASSPEAGRSSEAFF. CDR3 coding DNA: TGTGCCAGCAGTCCAGAAGCGGGCAGATCATCCGAAGCTTTCTTT.

The V and J genes are TRBV7-9 and TRBJ1-1, with 7 bases fitting TRBD1. J lost 5 bases, V lost 5 bases, and 8 bases had no gene match. This CDR3 is built from 14 residues. Germline V lookup: CDR1 SEHNR, CDR2 FQNEAQ (reference sequence). The CDR3 region is CASSLRQGRTEAFF. CDR3 DNA sequence: TGTGCCAGCAGCCTGAGACAGGGTAGAACTGAAGCTTTCTTT.

This rearrangement joins TRBV7-9 to TRBJ2-7; the D is unclear. Germline V lookup: CDR1 SEHNR, CDR2 FQNEAQ (reference sequence). The CDR3 length is 14 residues. Trimming removed 0 bases at V and 9 bases at J, with 15 bases between. CDR3 residues: CASSLAGLGARQYF. The CDR3 DNA sequence: TGTGCCAGCAGCTTAGCCGGGCTAGGAGCACGGCAGTACTTC.

This clonotype was recorded a few times. The CDR3 region is CASSLYRGNSPLHF. The CDR3 nucleotides read TGTGCCAGCAGTTTATACAGGGGAAATTCACCCCTCCACTTT. The V call is TRBV12-3 or TRBV12-4, the J call TRBJ1-6, with TRBD1 identical over 7 bases. The junction had 2 bases not matched to a gene; V was cut back by 2 bases and J by 7 bases. There are 14 residues in the CDR3.

V is TRBV10-3 and J is TRBJ1-2; a possible D gene is TRBD1 (5 bases). Germline-derived CDR1 and CDR2 are ENHRY and SYGVKD. V dropped 7 bases and J dropped 7 bases, with 13 bases sitting between them. CDR3 length: 12 amino acids. The CDR3 reads CAITSGQGGYTF. The CDR3 DNA reads TGTGCCATCACCTCGGGGCAGGGTGGCTACACCTTC.

J is TRBJ2-7 and V is TRBV5-1; D remains ambiguous. Germline CDR1 reads SGHRS; CDR2 reads YFSETQ. This CDR3 spans 14 amino acids. Trimming cost V 0 bases and J 3 bases, with 10 bases left between them. The CDR3: CASSLGLSNYEQYF. CDR3 sequence (DNA): TGCGCCAGCAGCTTGGGACTTAGCAACTACGAGCAGTACTTC.

The J gene is TRBJ2-2, the V gene TRBV10-3; 8 bases agree with TRBD1. V trimming: 10 bases; J trimming: 4 bases; junction bases outside the gene matches: 17. The CDR3 runs to 17 residues. Per germline, CDR1 ENHRY and CDR2 SYGVKD. The chain's CDR3 is CATHRDKGQGVTGELFF. In DNA, the CDR3 is TGTGCCACCCACCGGGATAAAGGACAGGGAGTCACCGGGGAGCTGTTTTTT.

The chain couples TRBV29-1 to TRBJ2-2, with TRBD1 identical over 7 bases. The CDR3 is 15 amino acids. V was pared by 3 bases and J by 5 bases, with 9 bases of the junction left unmatched. Germline V lookup: CDR1 SQVTM, CDR2 ANQGSEA. CDR3: CSVDTAGGRTGELFF. The CDR3 nucleotides read TGCAGCGTTGATACGGCAGGGGGTAGGACCGGGGAGCTGTTTTTT.